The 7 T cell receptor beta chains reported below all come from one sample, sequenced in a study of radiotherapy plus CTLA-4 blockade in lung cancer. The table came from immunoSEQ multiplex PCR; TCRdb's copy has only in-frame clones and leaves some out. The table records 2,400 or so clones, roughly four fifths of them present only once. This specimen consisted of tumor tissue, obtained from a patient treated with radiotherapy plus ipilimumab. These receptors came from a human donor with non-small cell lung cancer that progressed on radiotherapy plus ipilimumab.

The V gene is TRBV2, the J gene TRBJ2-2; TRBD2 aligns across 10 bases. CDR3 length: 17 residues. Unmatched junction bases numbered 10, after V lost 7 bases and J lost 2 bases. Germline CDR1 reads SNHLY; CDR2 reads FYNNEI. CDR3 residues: CASKWKREGSNTGELFF. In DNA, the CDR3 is TGTGCCAGCAAGTGGAAGCGGGAGGGATCTAACACCGGGGAGCTGTTTTTT. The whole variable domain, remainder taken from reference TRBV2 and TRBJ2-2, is EPEVTQTPSHQVTQMGQEVILRCVPISNHLYFYWYRQILGQKVEFLVSFYNNEISEKSEIFDDQFSVERPDGSNFTLKIRSTKLEDSAMYFCASKWKREGSNTGELFFGEGSRLTVL.

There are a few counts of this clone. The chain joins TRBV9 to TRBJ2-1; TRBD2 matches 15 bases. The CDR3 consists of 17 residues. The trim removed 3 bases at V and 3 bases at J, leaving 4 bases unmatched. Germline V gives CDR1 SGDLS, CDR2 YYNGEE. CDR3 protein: CASSAGLAGGSYNEQFF. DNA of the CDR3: TGTGCCAGCAGCGCCGGACTAGCGGGGGGGAGCTACAATGAGCAGTTCTTC.

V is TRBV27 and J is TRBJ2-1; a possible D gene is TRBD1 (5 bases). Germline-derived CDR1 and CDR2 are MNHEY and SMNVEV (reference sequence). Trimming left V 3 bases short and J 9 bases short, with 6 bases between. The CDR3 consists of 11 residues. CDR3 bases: TGTGCCAGCAGTTTTAGGGGTGAGCAGTTCTTC. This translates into CASSFRGEQFF.

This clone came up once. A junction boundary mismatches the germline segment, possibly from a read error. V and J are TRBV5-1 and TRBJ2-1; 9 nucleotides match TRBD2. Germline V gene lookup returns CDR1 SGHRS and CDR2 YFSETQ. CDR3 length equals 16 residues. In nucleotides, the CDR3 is TGCGCCCGCAGCTTGGGGGAGCGGGGGGTACTCGATGAGCAGTTCTTC. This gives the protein CARSLGERGVLDEQFF.

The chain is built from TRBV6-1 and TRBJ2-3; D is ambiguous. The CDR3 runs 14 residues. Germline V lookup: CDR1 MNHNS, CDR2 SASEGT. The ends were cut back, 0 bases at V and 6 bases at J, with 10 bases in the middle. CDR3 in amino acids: CASSEAEGWDTQYF. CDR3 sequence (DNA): TGTGCCAGCAGTGAAGCGGAAGGGTGGGATACGCAGTATTTT.

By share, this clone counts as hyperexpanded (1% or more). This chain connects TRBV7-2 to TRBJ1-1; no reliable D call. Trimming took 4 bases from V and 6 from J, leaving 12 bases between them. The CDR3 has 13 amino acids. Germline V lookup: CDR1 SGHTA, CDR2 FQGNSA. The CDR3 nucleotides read TGTGCCAGCAGCTATACGGTGAATCCTGAAGCTTTCTTT. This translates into CASSYTVNPEAFF.

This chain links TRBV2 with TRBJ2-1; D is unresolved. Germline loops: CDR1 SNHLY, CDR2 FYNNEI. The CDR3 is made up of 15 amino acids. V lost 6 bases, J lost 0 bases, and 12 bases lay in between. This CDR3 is CASSWGRNSYNEQFF. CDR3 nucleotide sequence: TGTGCCAGCAGCTGGGGAAGGAACTCCTACAATGAGCAGTTCTTC.